Each of the 27 T cell receptor beta chains below was sequenced from the same sample in a study of blood T cell repertoires in COVID-19. Profiling relied on immunoSEQ multiplex PCR, and the TCRdb table lists in-frame clones only, not all of them. The sample gives 150,000 to 200,000 clones, about 88% of which show up once; about 7% is in the top ten. Sequenced sample: peripheral blood. These receptors were collected from an elderly woman in a cohort sampled during active or convalescent COVID-19.

The chain carries TRBV19 and TRBJ1-1, with a tentative D call TRBD1 (6 bases). CDR1 and CDR2 (germline): LNHDA, SQIVND (reference sequence). The CDR3 covers 15 residues. The V gene lost 6 bases and the J gene lost 1 base, with 15 bases spanning the gap. The CDR3 DNA reads as TGTGCCAGTAGGACAGGTCCCGAAAGGAACACTGAAGCTTTCTTT. Translation gives CASRTGPERNTEAFF.

The chain joins TRBV27 to TRBJ2-2, with a possible D match to TRBD1 (5 bases). The CDR3 length is 14 residues. Germline CDR1 reads MNHEY; CDR2 reads SMNVEV (reference sequence). V lost 5 bases, J lost 0 bases, and 7 bases lay in between. The CDR3 sequence: CASSVQANTGELFF. DNA for the CDR3: TGTGCCAGCAGTGTACAGGCGAACACCGGGGAGCTGTTTTTT.

The chain carries TRBV7-2 and TRBJ1-2; no reliable D call. This CDR3 spans 13 amino acids. The germline V and J ends were trimmed by 5 bases and 5 bases, with 12 bases remaining between them. Germline V gene lookup returns CDR1 SGHTA and CDR2 FQGNSA. CDR3 residues: CASSPNQEYGYTF. The CDR3 DNA reads as TGTGCCAGCAGCCCAAATCAGGAATATGGCTACACCTTC. Full variable domain (outside the CDR3, taken from reference TRBV7-2 and TRBJ1-2): GAGVSQSPSNKVTEKGKDVELRCDPISGHTALYWYRQSLGQGLEFLIYFQGNSAPDKSGLPSDRFSAERTGGSVSTLTIQRTQQEDSAVYLCASSPNQEYGYTFGSGTRLTVV.

This CDR3 reads CASSQTQGRNTIYF. The CDR3 nucleotides are TGTGCCAGCAGCCAAACACAGGGTAGAAACACCATATATTTT. The chain couples TRBV3-1 (or the pseudogene TRBV3-2) to TRBJ1-3; possible D gene TRBD1, 6 bases. V gave up 2 bases and J gave up 5 bases, with 10 bases separating them. Germline lookup yields CDR1 LGHDT and CDR2 YNNKEL (reference sequence). The CDR3 is 14 residues long.

This chain uses TRBV12-3 or TRBV12-4 with TRBJ2-3; D gene ambiguous. The CDR3 totals 12 residues. The V gene lost 5 bases and the J gene lost 6 bases, with 9 bases spanning the gap. CDR3 sequence: CASSPSGDTQYF. In DNA form, the CDR3 reads TGTGCCAGCAGTCCCTCCGGGGATACGCAGTATTTT.

The chain links TRBV27 to TRBJ1-1; weak D call: TRBD1 (5 bases). CDR3 length equals 14 residues. Germline V gene sequence: CDR1 MNHEY, CDR2 SMNVEV (reference sequence). V dropped 6 bases and J dropped 2 bases, with 13 bases sitting between them. As DNA, the CDR3 is TGTGCCAGCAGGCCCAATACAGGAAACACTGAAGCTTTCTTT. This translates into CASRPNTGNTEAFF.

The rearrangement uses TRBV7-2 and TRBJ2-3; TRBD2 matches 10 bases. This CDR3 region has 16 residues. Germline loops: CDR1 SGHTA, CDR2 FQGNSA. The J segment lost 1 base and the V segment lost 5 bases, leaving 6 bases of the junction unmatched. In DNA form, the CDR3 reads TGTGCCAGCAGCCGCCTAGCGGGGGCCGGCACAGATACGCAGTATTTT. Residues: CASSRLAGAGTDTQYF.

V is TRBV3-1 (or the pseudogene TRBV3-2) and J is TRBJ2-7; D is possibly TRBD2 (6 bases). V gave up 1 base and J gave up 7 bases, with 17 bases separating them. Germline assignment: CDR1 LGHDT and CDR2 YNNKEL (reference sequence). This CDR3 comprises 15 residues. The CDR3 nucleotides read TGTGCCAGCAGCCAAGGTGCTACGGGGGTTTTTGAGCAGTACTTC. Translated, it gives CASSQGATGVFEQYF.

The chain uses TRBV10-1 and TRBJ2-3; maybe TRBD1 (7 bases). Trimming shortened V by 6 bases and J by 7 bases, and 20 bases separated the two germline ends. Germline V lookup: CDR1 WNHNN, CDR2 SYGVQD (reference sequence). This CDR3 contains 15 residues. CDR3 loop: CASSEGGGGRNTQYF. CDR3 DNA: TGCGCCAGCAGCGAGGGCGGAGGGGGCAGAAATACGCAGTATTTT.

The chain joins TRBV11-2 to TRBJ2-5; the match to TRBD2 covers 8 bases. Germline values: CDR1 SGHAT, CDR2 FQNNGV. Unmatched junction bases numbered 14, after V lost 3 bases and J lost 5 bases. There are 17 residues in the CDR3. DNA for the CDR3: TGTGCCAGCAGCTTGGGGGTCGCGGGGGGCCAGAGGGAGACCCAGTACTTC. It yields the protein CASSLGVAGGQRETQYF. Complete variable domain (other parts from reference TRBV11-2 and TRBJ2-5): EAGVAQSPRYKIIEKRQSVAFWCNPISGHATLYWYQQILGQGPKLLIQFQNNGVVDDSQLPKDRFSAERLKGVDSTLKIQPAKLEDSAVYLCASSLGVAGGQRETQYFGPGTRLLVL.

The chain has TRBV30 and TRBJ2-5; tentatively, D is TRBD1 (6 bases). Germline V gene data show CDR1 as GTSNPN and CDR2 as SVGIG (reference sequence). The V and J ends lost 5 bases and 3 bases respectively, with 19 bases between them. CDR3 length: 15 amino acids. CDR3 nucleotide sequence: TGTGCCTGGGGTTCATCCTTCGAGGGGGAAGAGACCCAGTACTTC. It is translated as CAWGSSFEGEETQYF.

There are a few counts of this clone. V usage is TRBV6-1 and J usage is TRBJ1-4, with 9 bases aligning to TRBD1. The ends lost 1 base at V and 8 bases at J; junction bases unmatched: 8. CDR1 MNHNS and CDR2 SASEGT come from the germline V gene. The CDR3 extends over 16 amino acids. The chain's CDR3 is CASSEGGGTGTEKLFF. In DNA, the CDR3 is TGTGCCAGCAGTGAAGGAGGGGGGACAGGGACCGAAAAACTGTTTTTT.

V usage is TRBV7-9 and J usage is TRBJ1-4; 8 nucleotides line up with TRBD1. With 5 bases clipped from V and 3 bases from J, the junction kept 5 bases outside the gene matches. Germline assignment: CDR1 SEHNR and CDR2 FQNEAQ (reference sequence). The CDR3 is 15 amino acids. This CDR3 is CASSRRTGSNEKLFF. The CDR3 DNA reads as TGTGCCAGCAGCCGTAGGACAGGGTCTAATGAAAAACTGTTTTTT.

The V and J genes are TRBV7-2 and TRBJ2-3; 7 bases fit TRBD2. Trimming took 4 bases from V and 4 from J; bases not matched to a gene: 11. The germline V gene has CDR1 SGHTA and CDR2 FQGNSA. CDR3 size: 16 residues. The CDR3 reads CASSWRGGDFADTQYF. CDR3 in DNA: TGTGCCAGCAGCTGGCGGGGAGGGGATTTCGCAGATACGCAGTATTTT.

The chain carries TRBV7-2 and TRBJ1-1; no clear D. Trimming removed 3 bases from V and 9 bases from J, with 23 bases in between. The CDR3 is 16 amino acids. Germline CDR1 is SGHTA and CDR2 is FQGNSA. The DNA for the CDR3 is TGTGCCAGCAGCTTGGTGTTCGGAAACTTAGCGGTAAAAGCTTTCTTT. As protein: CASSLVFGNLAVKAFF.

The J gene is TRBJ1-5, the V gene TRBV14; TRBD1 is a possible D gene (6 bases). The V end was cut by 8 bases, the J end by 4 bases, with 12 bases between. This CDR3 has 13 amino acids. Per germline, CDR1 SGHDN and CDR2 FVKESK. The CDR3 here is CASSRGLNQPQHF. The CDR3 DNA is TGTGCCAGCTCAAGGGGGTTGAATCAGCCCCAGCATTTT.

The chain carries TRBV11-2 and TRBJ1-1; TRBD1 aligns across 7 bases. Trimming removed 2 bases from V and 2 bases from J; junction bases left unmatched: 2. The CDR3 consists of 14 residues. The V gene's germline CDR1 is SGHAT and CDR2 FQNNGV. CDR3 loop: CASSLWDRNTEAFF. The CDR3 bases are TGTGCCAGCAGCTTATGGGACAGAAACACTGAAGCTTTCTTT.

This chain connects TRBV28 to TRBJ2-3; TRBD1 is a possible D gene (5 bases). The ends were cut back, 7 bases at V and 2 bases at J, with 10 bases in the middle. Per the germline V gene, CDR1 is MDHEN and CDR2 is SYDVKM. The CDR3 spans 13 residues. The CDR3 coding sequence is TGTGCCAGCAAGGGCAGGGTCACAGATACGCAGTATTTT. Its protein is CASKGRVTDTQYF.

This rearrangement joins TRBV5-1 to TRBJ2-1; 11 nucleotides line up with TRBD2. J gave up 3 bases and V 4 bases, and 3 bases lay outside the gene matches. CDR1 is SGHRS, CDR2 YFSETQ, per germline. This CDR3 has 15 amino acids. CDR3 DNA: TGCGCCAGCAGCGCGACTAGCGGGAACTACAATGAGCAGTTCTTC. It encodes CASSATSGNYNEQFF.

The chain employs TRBV7-9 and TRBJ1-4, with 7 positions matching TRBD1. CDR1 and CDR2 from the germline V gene are SEHNR and FQNEAQ (reference sequence). Unmatched junction bases numbered 10, after V lost 2 bases and J lost 4 bases. The CDR3 consists of 17 residues. The CDR3 nucleotides are TGTGCCAGCAGCTTATTGCCGGACAGGAACCTTAATGAAAAACTGTTTTTT. Residues: CASSLLPDRNLNEKLFF. Supplemented by reference TRBV7-9 and TRBJ1-4, the full variable domain reads DTGVSQNPRHKITKRGQNVTFRCDPISEHNRLYWYRQTLGQGPEFLTYFQNEAQLEKSRLLSDRFSAERPKGSFSTLEIQRTEQGDSAMYLCASSLLPDRNLNEKLFFGSGTQLSVL.

The chain employs TRBV19 and TRBJ1-3; D gene uncertain. CDR3 length: 13 residues. Germline CDR1 LNHDA, CDR2 SQIVND (reference sequence). With 10 bases removed from V and 3 bases from J, the gap between germline ends came to 13 bases. The CDR3: CATLYGGGNTIYF. In nucleotides, the CDR3 is TGTGCCACTTTATACGGCGGTGGAAACACCATATATTTT. The variable domain in full, with the rest retrieved from reference TRBV19 and TRBJ1-3, is DGGITQSPKYLFRKEGQNVTLSCEQNLNHDAMYWYRQDPGQGLRLIYYSQIVNDFQKGDIAEGYSVSREKKESFPLTVTSAQKNPTAFYLCATLYGGGNTIYFGEGSWLTVV.

The rearrangement uses TRBV7-9 and TRBJ1-2; a possible D gene is TRBD1 (5 bases). This CDR3 comprises 14 residues. Trimming took off 10 bases at V and 4 bases at J, with 19 bases between the two ends. The germline CDR1 and CDR2 sequences are SEHNR and FQNEAQ (reference sequence). The CDR3 nucleotides read TGTGCCATCAACCTATTCGACAGCCCCTATGGCTACACCTTC. Encoded protein: CAINLFDSPYGYTF. The whole variable domain, filled in from reference TRBV7-9 and TRBJ1-2, reads DTGVSQNPRHKITKRGQNVTFRCDPISEHNRLYWYRQTLGQGPEFLTYFQNEAQLEKSRLLSDRFSAERPKGSFSTLEIQRTEQGDSAMYLCAINLFDSPYGYTFGSGTRLTVV.

The CDR3 DNA sequence: TGTGCCAGCAGCGTTCCGTCCGGGGTTGAGCAGTTCTTC. This encodes CASSVPSGVEQFF. V gene TRBV9 combines with J gene TRBJ2-1; possibly TRBD2 for D (5 bases). This CDR3 has 13 residues. Trimming removed 2 bases from V and 9 bases from J, with 12 bases in between. Germline CDR1 SGDLS, CDR2 YYNGEE.

V gene TRBV20-1 combines with J gene TRBJ2-1, with D possibly TRBD2 on 5 matching bases. The CDR3 is 11 amino acids. Germline CDR1 reads DFQATT; CDR2 reads SNEGSKA (reference sequence). V lost 5 bases and J 7 bases, leaving 9 bases between the germline ends. CDR3: CSAPGLNEQFF. In nucleotides, the CDR3 is TGCAGTGCTCCGGGGTTGAATGAGCAGTTCTTC.

The chain couples TRBV3-1 (or the pseudogene TRBV3-2) to TRBJ2-3; 10 bases are a match to TRBD2. This CDR3 is built from 15 residues. Germline CDR1 LGHDT, CDR2 YNNKEL (reference sequence). V lost 2 bases and J lost 4; bases outside the gene matches: 3. The CDR3 nucleotides are TGTGCCAGCAGCCAACTAGCGGGAGCACCAGATACGCAGTATTTT. Amino acids: CASSQLAGAPDTQYF.

This clone appeared once. The chain is built from TRBV6-5 and TRBJ1-2, with 7 bases matching TRBD1. The CDR3 runs 14 residues. Germline-derived CDR1 and CDR2 are MNHEY and SVGAGI. Trimming cost V 6 bases and J 2 bases; bases outside gene matches: 6. CDR3 DNA sequence: TGTGCCAGCAGCCTCCGGGACAGCAACTATGGCTACACCTTC. Translated, it gives CASSLRDSNYGYTF.

The chain has TRBV5-4 and TRBJ1-2, with 7 bases that match TRBD1. This CDR3 region has 15 residues. With 2 bases clipped from V and 4 bases from J, the junction kept 8 bases outside the gene matches. The germline gives CDR1 SGHNT, CDR2 YYREEE (reference sequence). CDR3 in amino acids: CASSFPQGGTYGYTF. In DNA, the CDR3 is TGTGCCAGCAGCTTCCCCCAGGGGGGTACCTATGGCTACACCTTC.